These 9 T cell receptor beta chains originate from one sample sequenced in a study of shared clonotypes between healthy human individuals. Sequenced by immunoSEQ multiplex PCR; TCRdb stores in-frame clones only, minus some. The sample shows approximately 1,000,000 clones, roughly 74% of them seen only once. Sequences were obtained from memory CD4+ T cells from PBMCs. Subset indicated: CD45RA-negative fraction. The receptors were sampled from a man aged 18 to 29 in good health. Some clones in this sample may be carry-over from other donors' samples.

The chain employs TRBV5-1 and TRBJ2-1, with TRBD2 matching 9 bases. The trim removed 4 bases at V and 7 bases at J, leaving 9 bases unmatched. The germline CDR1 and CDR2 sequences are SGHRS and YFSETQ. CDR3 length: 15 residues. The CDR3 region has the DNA TGCGCCAGCAGCCTTGCGGCGGGAGGGCCTAATGAGCAGTTCTTC. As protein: CASSLAAGGPNEQFF.

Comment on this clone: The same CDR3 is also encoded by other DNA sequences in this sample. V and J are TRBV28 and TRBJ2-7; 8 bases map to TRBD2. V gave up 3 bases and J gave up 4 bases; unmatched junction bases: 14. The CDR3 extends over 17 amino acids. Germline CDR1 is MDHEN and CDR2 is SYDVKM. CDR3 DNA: TGTGCCAGCAGTTTTTCATCGAGGGCTAGCGGGTCATACGAGCAGTACTTC. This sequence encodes CASSFSSRASGSYEQYF.

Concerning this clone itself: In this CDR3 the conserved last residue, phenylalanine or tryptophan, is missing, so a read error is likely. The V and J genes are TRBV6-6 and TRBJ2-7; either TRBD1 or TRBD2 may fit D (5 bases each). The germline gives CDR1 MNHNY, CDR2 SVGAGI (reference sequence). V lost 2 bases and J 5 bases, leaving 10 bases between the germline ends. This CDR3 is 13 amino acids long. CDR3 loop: CASSYRDAHEQYL. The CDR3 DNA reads TGTGCCAGCAGTTACCGGGACGCCCACGAGCAGTACCTC.

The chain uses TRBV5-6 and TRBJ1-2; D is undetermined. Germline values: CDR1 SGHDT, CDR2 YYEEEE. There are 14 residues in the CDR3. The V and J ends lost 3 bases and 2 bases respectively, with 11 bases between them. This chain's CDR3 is CASSYRTANYGYTF. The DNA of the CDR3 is TGTGCCAGCAGCTATCGGACGGCGAACTATGGCTACACCTTC.

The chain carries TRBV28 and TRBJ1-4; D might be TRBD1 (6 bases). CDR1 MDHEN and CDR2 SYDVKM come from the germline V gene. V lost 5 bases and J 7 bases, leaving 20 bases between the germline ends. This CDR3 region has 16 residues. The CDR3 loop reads CASSPTQGGGSEKLFF. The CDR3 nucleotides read TGTGCCAGCAGTCCGACACAGGGAGGGGGTAGTGAAAAACTGTTTTTT.

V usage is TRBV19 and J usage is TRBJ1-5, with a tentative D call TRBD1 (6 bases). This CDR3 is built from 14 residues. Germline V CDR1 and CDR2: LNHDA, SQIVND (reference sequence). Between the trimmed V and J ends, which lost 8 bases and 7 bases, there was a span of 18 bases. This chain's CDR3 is CASRGGGLGQPQHF. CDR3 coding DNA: TGTGCCAGTCGTGGGGGGGGCTTGGGACAGCCCCAGCATTTT.

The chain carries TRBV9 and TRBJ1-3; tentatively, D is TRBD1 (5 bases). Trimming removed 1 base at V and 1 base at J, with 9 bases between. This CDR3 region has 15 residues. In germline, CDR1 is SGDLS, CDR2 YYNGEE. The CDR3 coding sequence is TGTGCCAGCAGCGTACAGGGTACTTCTGGAAACACCATATATTTT. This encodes CASSVQGTSGNTIYF. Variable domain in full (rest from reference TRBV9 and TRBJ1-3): DSGVTQTPKHLITATGQRVTLRCSPRSGDLSVYWYQQSLDQGLQFLIQYYNGEERAKGNILERFSAQQFPDLHSELNLSSLELGDSALYFCASSVQGTSGNTIYFGEGSWLTVV.

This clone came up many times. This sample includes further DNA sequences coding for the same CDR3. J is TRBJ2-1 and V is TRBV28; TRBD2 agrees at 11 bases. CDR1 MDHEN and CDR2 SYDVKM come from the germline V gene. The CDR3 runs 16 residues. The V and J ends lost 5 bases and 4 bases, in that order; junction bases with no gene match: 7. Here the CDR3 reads CASSSPGTSGYNEQFF. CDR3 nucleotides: TGTGCCAGCAGTAGTCCCGGGACTAGCGGATACAATGAGCAGTTCTTC.

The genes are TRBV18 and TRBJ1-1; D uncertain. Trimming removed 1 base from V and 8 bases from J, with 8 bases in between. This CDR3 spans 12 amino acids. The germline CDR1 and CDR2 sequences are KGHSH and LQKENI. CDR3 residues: CASSPRLGEAFF. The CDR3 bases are TGTGCCAGCTCACCACGACTTGGGGAAGCTTTCTTT.